This T cell receptor (beta chain) was identified in a study of T cell responses to AZD1222 COVID-19 vaccine. Clones were read by immunoSEQ multiplex PCR, and TCRdb kept only the in-frame ones, dropping some. The sample records 120,000 to 150,000 clones, roughly 90% being singletons. V lost 4 bases, J lost 5 bases, and 7 bases stayed unmatched. This CDR3 contains 15 residues. CDR1 is SGDLS, CDR2 YYNGEE, per germline. The chain uses TRBV9 and TRBJ1-1; 11 bases line up with TRBD1. This TCR was sampled from an adult in good health. The sample was peripheral blood, taken on day 0 of AZD1222 vaccination. The CDR3 spells CASSPGQGAWTEAFF. In nucleotides, the CDR3 is TGTGCCAGCAGCCCAGGACAGGGGGCCTGGACTGAAGCTTTCTTT.